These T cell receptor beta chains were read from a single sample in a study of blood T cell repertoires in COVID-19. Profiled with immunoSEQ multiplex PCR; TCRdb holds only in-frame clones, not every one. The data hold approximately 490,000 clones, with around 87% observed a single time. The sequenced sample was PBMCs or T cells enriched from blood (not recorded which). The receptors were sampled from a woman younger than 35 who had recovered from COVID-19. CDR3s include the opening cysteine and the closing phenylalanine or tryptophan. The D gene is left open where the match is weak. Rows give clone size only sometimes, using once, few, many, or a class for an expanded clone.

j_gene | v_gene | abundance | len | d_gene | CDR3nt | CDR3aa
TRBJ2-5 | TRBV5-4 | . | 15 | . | TGTGCCAGCAGCCCATCCACTTCTATTGAAGAGACCCAGTACTTC | CASSPSTSIEETQYF
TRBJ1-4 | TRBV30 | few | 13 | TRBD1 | TGTGCCTGCAACAGGGGAACTAATGAAAAACTGTTTTTT | CACNRGTNEKLFF
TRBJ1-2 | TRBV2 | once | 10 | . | TGTGCCCGAGAGAACTATGGCTACACCTTC | CARENYGYTF
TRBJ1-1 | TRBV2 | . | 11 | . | TGTGCCAGCAGTGAAGAGCCGGGGTTATTCTTT | CASSEEPGLFF
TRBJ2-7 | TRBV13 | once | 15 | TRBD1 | TGTGCCAGCAGCCTCGGGAACAGGGGCTCCTACGAGCAGTACTTC | CASSLGNRGSYEQYF
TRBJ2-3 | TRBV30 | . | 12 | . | TGTGCCTGGAGTTGGGGGGAAGATACGCAGTATTTT | CAWSWGEDTQYF
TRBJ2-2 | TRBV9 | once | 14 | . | TGTGCCAGTGGGTCCACAGGCGACACCGGGGAGCTGTTTTTT | CASGSTGDTGELFF
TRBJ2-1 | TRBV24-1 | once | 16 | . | TGTGCCACCAGCTCTCGTTGGGGGGTAACCTACAATGAGCAGTTCTTC | CATSSRWGVTYNEQFF
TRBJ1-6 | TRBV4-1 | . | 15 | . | TGCGCCAGCAGCCAAGATTCGGCCAGAGGTTCACCCCTCCACTTT | CASSQDSARGSPLHF
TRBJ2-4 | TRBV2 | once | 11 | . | TGTGCCAGCAGTAACTCAAACATTCAGTACTTC | CASSNSNIQYF
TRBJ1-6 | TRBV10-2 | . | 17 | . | TGCGCCAGCAGTGAGTCGGCGATCCTAGGGGATAATTCACCCCTCCACTTT | CASSESAILGDNSPLHF
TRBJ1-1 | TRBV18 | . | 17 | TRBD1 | TGTGCCAGCTCACCACCAAGCAACCGGGACAGAGCCACTGAAGCTTTCTTT | CASSPPSNRDRATEAFF
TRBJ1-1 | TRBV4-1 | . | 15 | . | TGCGCCAGCAGCCAGCAAGGGGGAGCCAACACTGAAGCTTTCTTT | CASSQQGGANTEAFF
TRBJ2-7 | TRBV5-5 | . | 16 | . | TGTGCCAGCAGCTTGAGGGGCTCGGACATAGCCTACGAGCAGTACTTC | CASSLRGSDIAYEQYF
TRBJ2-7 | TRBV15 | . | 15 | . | TGTGCCACCAGCAGACCCACAGGGGGGGGATACGAGCAGTACTTC | CATSRPTGGGYEQYF
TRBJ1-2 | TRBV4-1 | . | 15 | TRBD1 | TGCGCCAGCAGCCGAGACATCCAGGGGGCGGAGGGCTACACCTTC | CASSRDIQGAEGYTF
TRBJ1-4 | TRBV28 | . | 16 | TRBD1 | TGTGCCAGCAGTTCCCTCAGGGGGAATACCAATGAAAAACTGTTTTTT | CASSSLRGNTNEKLFF
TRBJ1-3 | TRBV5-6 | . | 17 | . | TGTGCCAGCAGCTTGAGAGAGACATATTACAGGGGAAACACCATATATTTT | CASSLRETYYRGNTIYF
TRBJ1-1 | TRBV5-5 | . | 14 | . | TGTGCCAGCAGCCTGAGTAGAATGAACACTGAAGCTTTCTTT | CASSLSRMNTEAFF
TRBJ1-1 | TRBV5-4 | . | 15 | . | TGTGCCAGCAGCTTGGGGACAGCCATCTACACTGAAGCTTTCTTT | CASSLGTAIYTEAFF
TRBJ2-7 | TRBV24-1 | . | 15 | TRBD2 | TGTGCCACCAGTGACTCCGGGACTAGTCAAAGCGAGCAGTACTTC | CATSDSGTSQSEQYF
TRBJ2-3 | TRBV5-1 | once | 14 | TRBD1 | TGCGCCAGCAGCTTGGGGACAGGGGCAGATACGCAGTATTTT | CASSLGTGADTQYF
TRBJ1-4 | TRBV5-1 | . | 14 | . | TGCGCCAGCAGCTTGGGAGCAACTAATGAAAAACTGTTTTTT | CASSLGATNEKLFF
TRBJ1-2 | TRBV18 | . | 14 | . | TGTGCCAGCTCACCGTACGTAGTCGTGGATGGCTACACCTTC | CASSPYVVVDGYTF
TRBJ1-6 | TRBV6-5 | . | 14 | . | TGTGCCAGCACCGGGACACACGATAATTCACCCCTCCACTTT | CASTGTHDNSPLHF
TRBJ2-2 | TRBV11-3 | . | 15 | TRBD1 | TGTGCCAGCACCCTAGGGCAGGGGGTAACCGGGGAGCTGTTTTTT | CASTLGQGVTGELFF
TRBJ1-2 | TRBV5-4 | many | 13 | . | TGTGCCAGCAGCTTCGGTACGGACTATGGCTACACCTTC | CASSFGTDYGYTF
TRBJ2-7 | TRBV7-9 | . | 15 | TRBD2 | TGTGCCAGCAGCCGAACGGGGGGTGTGACTCAAGAGCAGTACTTC | CASSRTGGVTQEQYF
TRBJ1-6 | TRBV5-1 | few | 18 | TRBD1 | TGCGCCAGCAGCTCATATCCTGTCGGGACAGGTCTTAATTCACCCCTCCACTTT | CASSSYPVGTGLNSPLHF
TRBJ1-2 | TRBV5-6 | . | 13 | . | TGTGCCAGCAGCTTGGGAGCGGGCGGTGGCTACACCTTC | CASSLGAGGGYTF
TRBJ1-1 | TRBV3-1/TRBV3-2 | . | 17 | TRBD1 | TGTGCCAGCAGCCAAGTTGGTGGGACAGGGGGAAACACTGAAGCTTTCTTT | CASSQVGGTGGNTEAFF
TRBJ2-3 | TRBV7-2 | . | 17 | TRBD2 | TGTGCCAGCAGCTTATTGGGTGGCGGGGAGGGCGGATATACGCAGTATTTT | CASSLLGGGEGGYTQYF
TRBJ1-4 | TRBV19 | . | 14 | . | TGTGCCAGTAGTTGGCGGGGGGAGGATGAAAAACTGTTTTTT | CASSWRGEDEKLFF
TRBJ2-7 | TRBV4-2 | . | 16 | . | TGTGCCAGCAGCCAGGGGGCGACCTTCAGCTCCTACGAGCAGTACTTC | CASSQGATFSSYEQYF
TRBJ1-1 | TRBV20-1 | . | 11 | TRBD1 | TGCAGTGCTATTGACAGGGCCGAAGCTTTCTTT | CSAIDRAEAFF
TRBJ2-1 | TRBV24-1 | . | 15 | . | TGTGCCACTCAATCCCCGGGGGGCCCTAATAACGAGCAGTTCTTC | CATQSPGGPNNEQFF
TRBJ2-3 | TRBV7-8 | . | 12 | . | TGTGCCAGCAGCCCCCTTCCAGATACGCAGTATTTT | CASSPLPDTQYF
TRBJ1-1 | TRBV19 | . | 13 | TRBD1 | TGTGCCGGCAGGGACAGTACGAGCACTGAAGCTTTCTTT | CAGRDSTSTEAFF
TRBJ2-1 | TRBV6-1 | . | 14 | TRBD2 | TGTGCCAGCAGTGAGGGCGGGGGGACCAATGAGCAGTTCTTC | CASSEGGGTNEQFF
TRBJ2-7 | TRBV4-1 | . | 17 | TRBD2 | TGCGCCAGCAGCCAAGAACCCGGACTAGACCTAACCTACGAGCAGTACTTC | CASSQEPGLDLTYEQYF
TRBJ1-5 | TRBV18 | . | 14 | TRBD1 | TGTGCCAGCTCGGACAGGGGGCTGGATCAGCCCCAGCATTTT | CASSDRGLDQPQHF
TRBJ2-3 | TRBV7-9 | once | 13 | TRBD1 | TGTGCCAGCAGCTTATCAACCCGGGACAGTCCCGGTTTT | CASSLSTRDSPGF